A selection of T cell receptor beta chains follows, all from one sample in a study of T-cell memory formation after mild COVID-19. TCRdb recomputed calls from the 5' RACE reads with MiXCR, one row per CDR3 protein. The data show more than 35,000 distinct CDR3 sequences, with 8% to 10% seen just once and approximately 10% held by the top ten. What was sequenced was PBMCs or a T cell subset sorted from them (not recorded which). Receptor source: an adult woman who had mild COVID-19 (a few samples of this study predate the infection). Cell type and time point are not known. Each CDR3 is given with its conserved first and last residue. Clone size, where shown, is once, few, many, or a class for clones that have expanded.

>TRBV12-3/TRBV12-4|few|TRBJ2-5
CASSSPDRGLAGQETQYF
>TRBV7-6|few|TRBJ1-2
CASSPDTSANYGYTF
>TRBV30|-|TRBJ2-7
CAWKAGGYEQYF
>TRBV4-1|few|TRBJ2-1
CASSQVRLAVYNEQFF
>TRBV7-2|few|TRBJ2-5
CASSQGLAYGTQYF
>TRBV2|many|TRBJ1-5
CASSNKVPAGQGNQPQHF
>TRBV29-1|few|TRBJ2-4
CSVRQGGNIQYF
>TRBV11-1|few|TRBJ1-3
CASSRTNSGNTIYF
>TRBV15|few|TRBJ2-1
CATSRGTGGNYNEQFF
>TRBV12-3/TRBV12-4|-|TRBJ2-1
CASSPTREAEQFF
>TRBV5-5|-|TRBJ1-5
CASSLAAGGISNQPQHF
>TRBV11-1|many|TRBJ2-1
CASSLALRDEQFF
>TRBV12-3/TRBV12-4|many|TRBJ1-1
CASRKTGVNTEAFF
>TRBV7-3|few|TRBJ2-1
CASSPTLAGGYNEQFF
>TRBV5-4|-|TRBJ2-5
CASSLGQSETQYF
>TRBV4-1|few|TRBJ2-2
CASSQDTWGNTGELFF
>TRBV24-1|many|TRBJ2-1
CATSDSISGTGSGNEQFF
>TRBV5-5|many|TRBJ1-3
CASSLGVTDKNTIYF
>TRBV7-9|-|TRBJ2-5
CASSPRGSYRLQETQYF
>TRBV20-1|-|TRBJ2-3
CSVSEVSDTQYF
>TRBV2|few|TRBJ1-5
CATRQWGKGGNQPQHF
>TRBV13|few|TRBJ1-6
CASSYRVPGSPLHF
>TRBV29-1|few|TRBJ1-1
CSVAGQGRKGAFF
>TRBV5-1|few|TRBJ2-3
CASSLATSGSTDTQYF
>TRBV6-2/TRBV6-3|few|TRBJ1-1
CASLSLAGNTEAFF
>TRBV4-1|-|TRBJ2-1
CASSPLGAGGNEQFF
>TRBV7-3|few|TRBJ2-7
CASSPAPSYEQYF
>TRBV29-1|many|TRBJ2-3
CSVGLPDTQYF
>TRBV7-6|many|TRBJ2-2
CASSRISGRGTGELFF
>TRBV7-2|-|TRBJ2-7
CASSFGLGSSYEQYF
>TRBV10-3|few|TRBJ2-4
CAISQDLAKNIQYF